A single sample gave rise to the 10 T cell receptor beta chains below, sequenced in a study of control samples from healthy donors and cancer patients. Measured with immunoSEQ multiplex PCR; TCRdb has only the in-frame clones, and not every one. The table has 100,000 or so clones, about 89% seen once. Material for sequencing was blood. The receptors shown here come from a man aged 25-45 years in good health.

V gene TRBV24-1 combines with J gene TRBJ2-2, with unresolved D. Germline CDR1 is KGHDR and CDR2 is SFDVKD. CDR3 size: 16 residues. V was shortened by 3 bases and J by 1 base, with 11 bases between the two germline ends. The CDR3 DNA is TGTGCCACCAGTGATCCTAAGTCCGTGAACACCGGGGAGCTGTTTTTT. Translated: CATSDPKSVNTGELFF.

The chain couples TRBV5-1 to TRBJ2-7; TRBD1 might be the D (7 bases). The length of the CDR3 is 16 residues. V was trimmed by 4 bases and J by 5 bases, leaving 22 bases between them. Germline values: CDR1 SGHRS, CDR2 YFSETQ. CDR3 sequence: CASSATSGTGANEQYF. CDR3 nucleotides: TGCGCCAGCAGCGCGACTAGTGGAACAGGGGCCAACGAGCAGTACTTC. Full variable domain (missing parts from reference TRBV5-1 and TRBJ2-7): KAGVTQTPRYLIKTRGQQVTLSCSPISGHRSVSWYQQTPGQGLQFLFEYFSETQRNKGNFPGRFSGRQFSNSRSEMNVSTLELGDSALYLCASSATSGTGANEQYFGPGTRLTVT.

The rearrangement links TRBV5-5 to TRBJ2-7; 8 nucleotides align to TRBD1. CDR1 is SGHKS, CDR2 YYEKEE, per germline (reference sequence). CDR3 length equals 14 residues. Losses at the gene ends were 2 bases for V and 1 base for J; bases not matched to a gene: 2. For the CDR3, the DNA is TGTGCCAGCAGCTTACAGGGGGGTTCCTACGAGCAGTACTTC. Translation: CASSLQGGSYEQYF.

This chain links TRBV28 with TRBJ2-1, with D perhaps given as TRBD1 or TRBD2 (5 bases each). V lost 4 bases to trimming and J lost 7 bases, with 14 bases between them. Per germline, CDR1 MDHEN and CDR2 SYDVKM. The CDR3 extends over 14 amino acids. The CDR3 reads CASSSRRGRNEQFF. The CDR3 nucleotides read TGTGCCAGCAGTTCCCGCCGGGGACGGAATGAGCAGTTCTTC.

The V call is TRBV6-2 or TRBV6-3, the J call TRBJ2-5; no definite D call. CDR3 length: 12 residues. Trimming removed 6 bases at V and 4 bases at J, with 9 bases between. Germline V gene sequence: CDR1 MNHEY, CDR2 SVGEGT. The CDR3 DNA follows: TGTGCCAGCAGCACGAACCTAGAGACCCAGTACTTC. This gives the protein CASSTNLETQYF.

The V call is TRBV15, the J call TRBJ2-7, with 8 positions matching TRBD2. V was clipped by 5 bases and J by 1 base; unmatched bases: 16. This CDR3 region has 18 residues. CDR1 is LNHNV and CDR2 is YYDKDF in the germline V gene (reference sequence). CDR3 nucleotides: TGTGCCACCAGCCCAGAGAGGAAATCGGGGGGGAAATCCTACGAGCAGTACGTC. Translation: CATSPERKSGGKSYEQYV.

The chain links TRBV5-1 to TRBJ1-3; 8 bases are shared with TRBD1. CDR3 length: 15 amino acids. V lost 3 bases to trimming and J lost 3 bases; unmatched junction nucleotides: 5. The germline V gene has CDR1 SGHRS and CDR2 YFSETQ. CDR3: CASSWTGTYGNTIYF. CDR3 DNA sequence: TGCGCCAGCAGCTGGACAGGGACTTATGGAAACACCATATATTTT.

DNA for the CDR3: TGTGCCAGCAGTGTTAGTGAGAGAGATAATTCACCCCTCCACTTT. Protein: CASSVSERDNSPLHF. The rearrangement uses TRBV2 and TRBJ1-6; D gene uncertain. The CDR3 consists of 15 residues. CDR1 and CDR2 (germline): SNHLY, FYNNEI. With 4 bases removed from V and 5 bases from J, the gap between germline ends came to 12 bases.

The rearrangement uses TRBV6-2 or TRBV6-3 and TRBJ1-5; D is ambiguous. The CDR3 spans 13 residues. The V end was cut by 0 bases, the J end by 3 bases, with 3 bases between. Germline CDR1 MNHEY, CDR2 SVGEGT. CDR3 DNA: TGTGCCAGCAGTTACTCAGCCAATCAGCCCCAGCATTTT. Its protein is CASSYSANQPQHF.

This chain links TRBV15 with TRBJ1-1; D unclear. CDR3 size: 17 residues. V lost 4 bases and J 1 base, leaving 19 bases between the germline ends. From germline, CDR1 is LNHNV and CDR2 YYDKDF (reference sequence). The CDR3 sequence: CATSISSWENSNTEAFF. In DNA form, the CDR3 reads TGTGCCACCAGCATCAGCAGTTGGGAGAACTCGAACACTGAAGCTTTCTTT.